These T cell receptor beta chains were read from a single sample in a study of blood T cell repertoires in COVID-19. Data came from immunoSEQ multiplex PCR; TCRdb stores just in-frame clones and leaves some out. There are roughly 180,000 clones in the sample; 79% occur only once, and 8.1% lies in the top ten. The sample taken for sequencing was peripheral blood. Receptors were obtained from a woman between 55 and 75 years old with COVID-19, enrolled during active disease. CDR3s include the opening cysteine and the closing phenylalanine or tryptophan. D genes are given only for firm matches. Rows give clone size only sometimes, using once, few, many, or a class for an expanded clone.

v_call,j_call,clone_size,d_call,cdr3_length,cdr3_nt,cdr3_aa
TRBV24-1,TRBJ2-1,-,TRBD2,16,TGTGCCACCAACGGGGGGACTAGCGGGGGGGCAGATGAGCAGTTCTTC,CATNGGTSGGADEQFF
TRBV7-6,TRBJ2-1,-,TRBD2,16,TGTGCCAGCAGTCCTATAGCGGGACTGTCCTACAATGAGCAGTTCTTC,CASSPIAGLSYNEQFF
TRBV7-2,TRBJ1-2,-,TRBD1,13,TGTGCCAGCAGCGCGGACAGGGGGTATGGCTACACCTTC,CASSADRGYGYTF
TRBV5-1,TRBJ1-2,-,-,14,TGCGCCAGCAGCCTACGGTTCGGGGACTATGGCTACACCTTC,CASSLRFGDYGYTF
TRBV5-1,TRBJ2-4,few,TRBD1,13,TGCGCCAGCAGCTGGGGACAGGGAAACATTCAGTACTTC,CASSWGQGNIQYF
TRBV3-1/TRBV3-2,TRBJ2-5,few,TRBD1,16,TGTGCCAGCAGCCCCCACCGGACAGGGGGCGTCGAGACCCAGTACTTC,CASSPHRTGGVETQYF
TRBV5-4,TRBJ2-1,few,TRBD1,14,TGTGCCAGCAGCGGACAGGCGGGTTACAATGAGCAGTTCTTC,CASSGQAGYNEQFF
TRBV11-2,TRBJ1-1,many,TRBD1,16,TGTGCCAGCAGCTTAGATAAGACAGGGGGTAGGACTGAAGCTTTCTTT,CASSLDKTGGRTEAFF
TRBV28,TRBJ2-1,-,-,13,TGTGCCAGCACATCTCGTCGTTTCGGGAGTTCCTTCTTC,CASTSRRFGSSFF
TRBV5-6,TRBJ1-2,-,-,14,TGTGCCAGCAGCACCGGACAGCTTAACTATGGCTACACCTTC,CASSTGQLNYGYTF
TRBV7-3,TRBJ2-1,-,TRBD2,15,TGTGCCAGCAGCCGCCGACTAGCGGGAAGCAATGAGCAGTTCTTC,CASSRRLAGSNEQFF
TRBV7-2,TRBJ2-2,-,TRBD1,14,TGTGCCAGCAGCTTACAGGGGGCCCCCGGGGAGCTGTTTTTT,CASSLQGAPGELFF
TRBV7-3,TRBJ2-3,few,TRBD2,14,TGTGCCAGCAGTCCTAGCGGGGGAACTAGTACGCAGTATTTT,CASSPSGGTSTQYF
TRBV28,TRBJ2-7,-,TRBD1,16,TGTGCCAGCAGTGACCCCTCCGGACAGGGTTCATACGAGCAGTACTTC,CASSDPSGQGSYEQYF
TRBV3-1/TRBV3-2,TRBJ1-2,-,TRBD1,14,TGTGCCAGCAGCCAGGTCGACAGGGGTGGTGGCTACACCTTC,CASSQVDRGGGYTF
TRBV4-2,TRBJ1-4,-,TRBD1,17,TGTGCCAGCAGCCAAGAGCCGGGGACAGGCTATAATGAAAAACTGTTTTTT,CASSQEPGTGYNEKLFF
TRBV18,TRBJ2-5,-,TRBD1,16,TGTGCCAGCTCACCAAATCCGGACAGGGTCCAAGAGACCCAGTACTTC,CASSPNPDRVQETQYF
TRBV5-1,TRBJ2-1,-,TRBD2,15,TGCGCCAGCAGCCTTAGCGGGGGGGCCATTAATGAGCAGTTCTTC,CASSLSGGAINEQFF
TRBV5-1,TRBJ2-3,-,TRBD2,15,TGCGCCAGCAGCCCCCTTCCGGGGGGAACAGATACGCAGTATTTT,CASSPLPGGTDTQYF
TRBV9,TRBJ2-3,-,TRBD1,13,TGTGCCAGCAGCGTAGCTGTAGGACAGGGGATGTATTTT,CASSVAVGQGMYF
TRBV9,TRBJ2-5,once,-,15,TGTGCCAGCCTCGTATCCTCCGGGAATCAAGAGACCCAGTACTTC,CASLVSSGNQETQYF
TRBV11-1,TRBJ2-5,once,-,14,TGTGCCAGCAGCTTAGGGTACTCCCAAGAGACCCAGTACTTC,CASSLGYSQETQYF
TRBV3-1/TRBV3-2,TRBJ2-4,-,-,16,TGTGCCAGCAGCCAAAGAGCGGACCAATTAGAGGACATTCAGTACTTC,CASSQRADQLEDIQYF
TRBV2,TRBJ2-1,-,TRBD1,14,TGTGCCAGCAGACCCGGGACAGGGTATAATGAGCAGTTCTTC,CASRPGTGYNEQFF
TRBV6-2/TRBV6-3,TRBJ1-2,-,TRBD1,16,TGTGCCAGCAGTGACTTCCCGGGACAGGGGAACTATGGCTACACCTTC,CASSDFPGQGNYGYTF
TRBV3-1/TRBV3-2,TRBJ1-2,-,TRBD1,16,TGTGCCAGCAGCCAAGATTTCTTCCAGGGGGGAGATGGCTACACCTTC,CASSQDFFQGGDGYTF
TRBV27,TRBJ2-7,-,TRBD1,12,TGTGCCAGCAGTTTTGCAGGGGGTGAGCAGTACTTC,CASSFAGGEQYF
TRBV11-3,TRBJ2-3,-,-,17,TGTGCCAGCAGCAAGGGCGGGGCGGGAAGCAGCACAGATACGCAGTATTTT,CASSKGGAGSSTDTQYF
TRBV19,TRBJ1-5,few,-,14,TGTGCCAGTAGTAACGACAGGACTAATCAGCCCCAGCATTTT,CASSNDRTNQPQHF
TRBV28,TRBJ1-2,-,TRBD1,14,TGTGCCAGCAGTTCCTCCGGGACAGGGAAAGGCTACACCTTC,CASSSSGTGKGYTF
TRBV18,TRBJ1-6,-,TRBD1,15,TGTGCCAGCTCACCGTACGGGACAGCCGATTCACCCCTCCACTTT,CASSPYGTADSPLHF
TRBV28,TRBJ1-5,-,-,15,TGTGCCAGCAGCCAAGCCCGGGCCTCTGCGGGGACCCAGCATTTT,CASSQARASAGTQHF
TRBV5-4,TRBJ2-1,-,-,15,TGTGCCAGCAGCTTGCCGGTAGGGGGTAACAATGAGCAGTTCTTC,CASSLPVGGNNEQFF
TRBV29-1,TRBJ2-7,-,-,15,TGCAGCGTTGTGACAGGCCCAAGGAGCTCCTACGAGCAGTACTTC,CSVVTGPRSSYEQYF
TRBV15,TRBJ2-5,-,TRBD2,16,TGTGCCACCAGTCAAATAAGACTAGCGGGAGAAGAGACCCAGTACTTC,CATSQIRLAGEETQYF
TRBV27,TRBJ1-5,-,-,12,TGTGCCAGCAGTTTATCAGGCGGTCCCCAGCATTTT,CASSLSGGPQHF
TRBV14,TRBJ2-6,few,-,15,TGTGCCAGCAGCCGACAGGTCGCTGGGGCCAACGTCCTGACTTTC,CASSRQVAGANVLTF
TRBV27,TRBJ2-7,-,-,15,TGTGCCAGCAGTTTAGGGCCCGGGGGTACCTACGAGCAGTACTTC,CASSLGPGGTYEQYF
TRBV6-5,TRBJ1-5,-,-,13,TGTGCCAGCAGTTACTTGAAGGGGCAGCCCCAGCATTTT,CASSYLKGQPQHF
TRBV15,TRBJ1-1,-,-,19,TGTGCCACCAGCAGAGGCACCAACAGGGTCGGGGTGATGAACACTGAAGCTTTCTTT,CATSRGTNRVGVMNTEAFF
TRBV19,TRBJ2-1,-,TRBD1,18,TGTGCCAGTAGTGCTTCCGGAACCGGGACAGGGGCCCCTATTGAGCAGTTCTTC,CASSASGTGTGAPIEQFF
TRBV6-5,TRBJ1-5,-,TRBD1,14,TGTGCCAGCAGCCAACAGGGGGGTAATCAGCCCCAGCATTTT,CASSQQGGNQPQHF
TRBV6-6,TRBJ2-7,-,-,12,TGTGCCAGCGGCGTGGGGCCCTACGAGCAGTACTTC,CASGVGPYEQYF
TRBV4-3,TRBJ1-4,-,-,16,TGCGCCAGCAGCTACTCAACGACTGACCCTAATGAAAAACTGTTTTTT,CASSYSTTDPNEKLFF
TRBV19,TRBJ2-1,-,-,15,TGTGCCAGTAGTATATCGTTCAGGTCATACAATGAGCAGTTCTTC,CASSISFRSYNEQFF